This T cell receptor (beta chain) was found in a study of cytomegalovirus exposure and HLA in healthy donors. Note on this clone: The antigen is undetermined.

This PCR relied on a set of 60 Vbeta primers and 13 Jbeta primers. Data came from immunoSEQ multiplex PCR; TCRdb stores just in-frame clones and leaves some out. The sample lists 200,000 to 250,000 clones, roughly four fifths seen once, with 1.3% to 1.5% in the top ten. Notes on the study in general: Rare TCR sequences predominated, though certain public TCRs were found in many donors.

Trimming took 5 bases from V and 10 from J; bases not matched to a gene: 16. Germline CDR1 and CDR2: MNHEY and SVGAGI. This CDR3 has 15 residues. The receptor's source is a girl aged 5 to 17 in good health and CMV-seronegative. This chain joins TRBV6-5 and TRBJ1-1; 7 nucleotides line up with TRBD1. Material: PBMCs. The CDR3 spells CASSHDEGQLAGAFF. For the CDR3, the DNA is TGTGCCAGCAGTCATGACGAGGGACAGTTGGCGGGAGCTTTCTTT.